This TCR beta chain was obtained from a study of shared clonotypes between healthy human individuals. The wider study: Donor ages ranged 18 to 49 years: a couple of women, a few men.

J was trimmed by 1 base and V by 7 bases; bases with no gene match: 9. Germline-derived CDR1 and CDR2 are LNHDA and SQIVND (reference sequence). This CDR3 spans 15 amino acids. In the case of this clone: What it recognizes is unknown.

This table comes from immunoSEQ multiplex PCR, and its TCRdb copy is limited to in-frame clones, with some not included. The sample lists about 990,000 clones, approximately 80% seen once, with around 0.61% in the top ten. Whole-study findings and limits: Relative to their counterparts shared across all four donors, non-shared clonotypes exhibited diminished generation probabilities. Memory subsets generally showed smaller estimated richness than naive subsets did.

Source material: memory CD4+ T cells from PBMCs. Regarding subset: CD45RA-negative fraction. This receptor was taken from a man younger than 35 in good health. Some clones in this sample may be carry-over from other donors' samples. The V call is TRBV19, the J call TRBJ2-7; 8 bases fit TRBD2. CDR3 region: CASTALAGESYEQYF. In DNA form, the CDR3 reads TGTGCCAGTACTGCGCTAGCGGGCGAATCCTACGAGCAGTACTTC.